The rows below give T cell receptor beta chains drawn from one sample of a study of OX40 agonist ivuxolimab in advanced cancers. Sequenced by immunoSEQ multiplex PCR; TCRdb stores in-frame clones only, minus some. The data contain some 45,000 clones, approximately 91% of them seen just once; the ten biggest clones take up around a fifth. Here the sequenced sample was CD4+ or CD8+ T cells sorted from blood, taken in a trial of the OX40 agonist ivuxolimab. These TCRs come from an adult with an advanced solid tumor such as melanoma, head and neck, liver or kidney cancer. Each CDR3 is given with its conserved first and last residue. A D gene is named only where the DNA matches it firmly. Some rows have no size entry. The others give once, few or many, or a class for an expanded clone.

size | J | V | D | DNA | CDR3
- | TRBJ1-3 | TRBV15 | - | TGTGCCACCAGCAGGGGGGGGAACACCATATATTTT | CATSRGGNTIYF
- | TRBJ1-2 | TRBV7-8 | - | TGTGCCAGCAGCTTATATGGGACTTATGGCTACACCTTC | CASSLYGTYGYTF
- | TRBJ1-5 | TRBV11-1 | - | TGTGCCAGCAGCAACGGGCTCAATCAGCCCCAGCATTTT | CASSNGLNQPQHF
- | TRBJ2-1 | TRBV18 | TRBD1 | TGTGCCAGCTCACCATTCGTAACAGGGGCCTGGGTGCAGTTCTTC | CASSPFVTGAWVQFF
- | TRBJ2-7 | TRBV13 | - | TGTGCCAGCAGCTGGTATGGTGCGTACGAGCAGTACTTC | CASSWYGAYEQYF
- | TRBJ1-2 | TRBV14 | - | TGTGCCAGCAGCTGGACACAGAGGACAGGCTACACCTTC | CASSWTQRTGYTF
- | TRBJ2-7 | TRBV7-8 | - | TGTGCCAGCAGCTTAGGCGGTCCCTACGAGCAGTACTTC | CASSLGGPYEQYF
once | TRBJ2-7 | TRBV2 | - | TGTGCCAGCAAGAGTGGGCGGGCCGAGCAGTACTTC | CASKSGRAEQYF
few | TRBJ2-1 | TRBV5-1 | - | TGCGCCAGCAGCTTTCCCCCAGGCGGAACGGACAATGAGCAGTTCTTC | CASSFPPGGTDNEQFF
- | TRBJ2-2 | TRBV19 | - | TGTGCCAGTACTCCGTCGATTTCCACCGGGGAGCTGTTTTTT | CASTPSISTGELFF
- | TRBJ2-5 | TRBV27 | - | TGTGCCAGCACCCAGGACATTCGTCGGGAGACCCAGTACTTC | CASTQDIRRETQYF
- | TRBJ2-7 | TRBV7-9 | - | TGTGCCAGCAGCTTAGCGCTGGATACCTACGAGCAGTACTTC | CASSLALDTYEQYF
- | TRBJ2-1 | TRBV27 | TRBD2 | TGTGCCAGCAGTTTACGCTCGGGGGGCAATGAGCAGTTCTTC | CASSLRSGGNEQFF